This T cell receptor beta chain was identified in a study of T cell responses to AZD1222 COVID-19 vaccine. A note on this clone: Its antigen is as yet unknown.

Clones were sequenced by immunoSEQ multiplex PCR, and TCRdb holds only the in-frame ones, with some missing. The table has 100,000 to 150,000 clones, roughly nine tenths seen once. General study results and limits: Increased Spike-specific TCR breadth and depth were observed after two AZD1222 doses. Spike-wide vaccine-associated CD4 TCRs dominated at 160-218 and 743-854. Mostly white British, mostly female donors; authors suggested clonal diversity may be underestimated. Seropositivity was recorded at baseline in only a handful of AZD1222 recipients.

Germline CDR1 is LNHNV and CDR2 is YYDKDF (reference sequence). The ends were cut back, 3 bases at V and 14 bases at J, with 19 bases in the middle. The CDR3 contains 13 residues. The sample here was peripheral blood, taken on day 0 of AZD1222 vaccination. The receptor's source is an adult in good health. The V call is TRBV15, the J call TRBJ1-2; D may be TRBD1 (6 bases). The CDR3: CATSRGPGQQGTF. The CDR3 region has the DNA TGTGCCACCAGCAGGGGCCCTGGACAGCAAGGGACCTTC.